The subject of this entry is one T cell receptor (beta chain). CDR1 and CDR2 from the germline V gene are MNHEY and SVGAGI. The CDR3 runs 15 residues. The J segment lost 6 bases and the V segment lost 7 bases, leaving 12 bases of the junction unmatched. These data come from a study of blood T cell repertoires in COVID-19. The overall study: From the United States, Italy and Spain came samples of acute and convalescent COVID-19. T cells, B-cell-depleted T cells, or PBMCs provided the cDNA or gDNA that served as material.

As originally analysed: By means of reference gene primer amplification, nucleated cell counts were estimated. Assay used: immunoSEQ multiplex PCR; TCRdb lists only in-frame clones, some missing. V and J calls and clone size follow that table, whereas D and trimming were derived from the DNA. The sample has some 250,000 clones, approximately 83% seen once. This rearrangement joins TRBV6-5 to TRBJ2-1; 7 nucleotides match TRBD2. This clonotype was obtained from a man younger than 40 who had recovered from COVID-19. The specimen was peripheral blood. CDR3 residues: CASTEGLAGVNEQFF. CDR3 bases: TGTGCCAGCACCGAAGGGTTAGCGGGCGTCAATGAGCAGTTCTTC.